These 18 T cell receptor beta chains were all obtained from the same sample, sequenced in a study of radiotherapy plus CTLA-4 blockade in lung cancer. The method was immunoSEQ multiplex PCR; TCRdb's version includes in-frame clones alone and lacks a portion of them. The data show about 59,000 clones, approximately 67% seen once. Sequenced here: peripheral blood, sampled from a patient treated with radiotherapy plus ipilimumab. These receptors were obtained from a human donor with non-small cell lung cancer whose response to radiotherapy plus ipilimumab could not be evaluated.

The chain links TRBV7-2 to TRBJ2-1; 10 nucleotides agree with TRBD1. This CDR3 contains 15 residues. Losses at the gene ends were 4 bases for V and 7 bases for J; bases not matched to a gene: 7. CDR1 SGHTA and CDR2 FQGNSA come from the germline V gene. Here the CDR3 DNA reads TGTGCCAGCAGCTCTTCGGGACAGGGGACTAATGAGCAGTTCTTC. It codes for CASSSSGQGTNEQFF.

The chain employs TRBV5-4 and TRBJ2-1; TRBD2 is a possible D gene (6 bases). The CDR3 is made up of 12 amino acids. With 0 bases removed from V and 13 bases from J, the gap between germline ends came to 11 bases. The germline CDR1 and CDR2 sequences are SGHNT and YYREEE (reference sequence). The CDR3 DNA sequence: TGTGCCAGCAGCTTGGAGGCGGGGTCTCAGTTCTTC. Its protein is CASSLEAGSQFF.

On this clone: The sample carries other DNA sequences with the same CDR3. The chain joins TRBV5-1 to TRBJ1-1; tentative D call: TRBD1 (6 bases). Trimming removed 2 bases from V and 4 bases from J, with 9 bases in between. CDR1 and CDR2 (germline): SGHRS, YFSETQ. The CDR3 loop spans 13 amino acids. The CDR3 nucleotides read TGCGCCAGCAGCTTAAGGGGGGGCACTGAAGCTTTCTTT. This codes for CASSLRGGTEAFF.

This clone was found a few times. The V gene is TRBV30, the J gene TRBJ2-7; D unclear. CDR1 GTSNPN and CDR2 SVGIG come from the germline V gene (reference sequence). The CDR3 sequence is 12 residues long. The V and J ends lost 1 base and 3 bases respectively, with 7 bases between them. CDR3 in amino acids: CAWSDTFYEQYF. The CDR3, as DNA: TGTGCCTGGAGTGACACCTTCTACGAGCAGTACTTC. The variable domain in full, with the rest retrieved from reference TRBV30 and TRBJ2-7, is SQTIHQWPATLVQPVGSPLSLECTVEGTSNPNLYWYRQAAGRGLQLLFYSVGIGQISSEVPQNLSASRPQDRQFILSSKKLLLSDSGFYLCAWSDTFYEQYFGPGTRLTVT.

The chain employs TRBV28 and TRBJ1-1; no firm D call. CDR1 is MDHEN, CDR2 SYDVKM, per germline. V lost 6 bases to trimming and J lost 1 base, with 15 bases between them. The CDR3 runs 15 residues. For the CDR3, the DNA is TGTGCCAGCAGCTCCTCTCGGGGAGAGAACACTGAAGCTTTCTTT. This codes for CASSSSRGENTEAFF.

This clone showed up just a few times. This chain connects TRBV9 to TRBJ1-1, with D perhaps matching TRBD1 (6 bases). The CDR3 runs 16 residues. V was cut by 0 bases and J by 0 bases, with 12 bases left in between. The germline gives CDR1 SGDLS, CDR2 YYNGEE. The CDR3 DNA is TGTGCCAGCAGCGTAGGTGAAGGGGACATGAACACTGAAGCTTTCTTT. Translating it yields CASSVGEGDMNTEAFF.

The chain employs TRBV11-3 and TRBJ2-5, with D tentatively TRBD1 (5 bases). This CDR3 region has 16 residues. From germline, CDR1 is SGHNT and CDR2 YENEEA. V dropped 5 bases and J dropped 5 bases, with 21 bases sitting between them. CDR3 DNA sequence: TGTGCCAGCAGCATCTCAGGGTCTGACAATGCGGAGACCCAGTACTTC. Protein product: CASSISGSDNAETQYF. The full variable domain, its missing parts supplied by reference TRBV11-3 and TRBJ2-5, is EAGVVQSPRYKIIEKKQPVAFWCNPISGHNTLYWYLQNLGQGPELLIRYENEEAVDDSQLPKDRFSAERLKGVDSTLKIQPAELGDSAVYLCASSISGSDNAETQYFGPGTRLLVL.

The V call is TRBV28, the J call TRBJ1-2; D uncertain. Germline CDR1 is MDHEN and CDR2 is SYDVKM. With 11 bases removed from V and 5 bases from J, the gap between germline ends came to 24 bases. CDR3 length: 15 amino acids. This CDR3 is CAVVVEAAPTYGYTF. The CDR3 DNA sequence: TGTGCCGTCGTGGTGGAGGCGGCTCCTACGTATGGCTACACCTTC.

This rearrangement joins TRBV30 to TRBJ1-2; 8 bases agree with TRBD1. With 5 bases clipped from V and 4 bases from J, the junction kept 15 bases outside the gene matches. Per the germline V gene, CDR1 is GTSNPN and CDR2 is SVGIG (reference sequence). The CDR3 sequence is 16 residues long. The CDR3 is CAWDAGTGVRSYGYTF. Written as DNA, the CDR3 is TGTGCCTGGGACGCCGGGACAGGCGTCCGGTCCTATGGCTACACCTTC.

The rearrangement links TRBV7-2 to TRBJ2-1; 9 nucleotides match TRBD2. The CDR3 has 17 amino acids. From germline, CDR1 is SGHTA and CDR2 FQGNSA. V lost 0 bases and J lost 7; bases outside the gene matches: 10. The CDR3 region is CASSLAPAGGPGNEQFF. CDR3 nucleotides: TGTGCCAGCAGCTTAGCGCCCGCGGGGGGGCCAGGGAATGAGCAGTTCTTC.

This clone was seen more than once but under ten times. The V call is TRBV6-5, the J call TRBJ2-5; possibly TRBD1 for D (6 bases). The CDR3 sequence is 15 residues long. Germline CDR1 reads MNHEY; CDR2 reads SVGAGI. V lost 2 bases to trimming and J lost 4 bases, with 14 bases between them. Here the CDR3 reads CASSYHPLGGETQYF. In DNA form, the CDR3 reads TGTGCCAGCAGTTACCATCCCCTAGGGGGAGAGACCCAGTACTTC.

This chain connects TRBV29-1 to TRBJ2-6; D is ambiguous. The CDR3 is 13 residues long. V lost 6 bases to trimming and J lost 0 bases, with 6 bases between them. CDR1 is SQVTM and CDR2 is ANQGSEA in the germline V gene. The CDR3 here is CSVRSSGANVLTF. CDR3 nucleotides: TGCAGCGTGCGTAGCTCTGGGGCCAACGTCCTGACTTTC.

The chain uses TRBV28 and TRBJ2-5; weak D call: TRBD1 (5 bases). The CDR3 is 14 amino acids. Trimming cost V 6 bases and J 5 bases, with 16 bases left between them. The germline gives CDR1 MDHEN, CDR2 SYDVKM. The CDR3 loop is CASSYTTVGETQYF. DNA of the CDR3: TGTGCCAGCAGCTATACGACAGTGGGGGAGACCCAGTACTTC.

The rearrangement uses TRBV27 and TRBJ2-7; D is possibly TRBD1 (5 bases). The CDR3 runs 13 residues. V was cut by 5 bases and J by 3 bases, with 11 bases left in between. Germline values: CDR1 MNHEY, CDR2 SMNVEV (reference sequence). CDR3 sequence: CASSESDSYEQYF. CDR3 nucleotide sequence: TGTGCCAGCAGTGAATCCGACAGCTACGAGCAGTACTTC.

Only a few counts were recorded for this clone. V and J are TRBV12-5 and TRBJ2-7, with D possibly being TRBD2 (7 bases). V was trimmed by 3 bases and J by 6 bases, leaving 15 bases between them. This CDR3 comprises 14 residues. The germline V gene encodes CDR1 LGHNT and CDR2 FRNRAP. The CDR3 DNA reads TGTGCTAGTGGTTTAGGGGGGGCGTTCGGCGAGCAGTACTTC. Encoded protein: CASGLGGAFGEQYF.

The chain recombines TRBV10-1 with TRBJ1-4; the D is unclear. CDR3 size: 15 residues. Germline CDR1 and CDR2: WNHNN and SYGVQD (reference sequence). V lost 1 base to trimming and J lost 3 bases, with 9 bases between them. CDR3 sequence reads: CASSEWASPNEKLFF. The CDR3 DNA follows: TGCGCCAGCAGTGAGTGGGCCAGCCCTAATGAAAAACTGTTTTTT.

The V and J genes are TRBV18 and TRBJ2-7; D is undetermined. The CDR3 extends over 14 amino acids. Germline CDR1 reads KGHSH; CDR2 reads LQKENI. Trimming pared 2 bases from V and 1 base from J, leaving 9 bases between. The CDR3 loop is CASSPEKESYEQYF. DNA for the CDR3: TGTGCCAGCTCACCAGAGAAAGAATCCTACGAGCAGTACTTC.

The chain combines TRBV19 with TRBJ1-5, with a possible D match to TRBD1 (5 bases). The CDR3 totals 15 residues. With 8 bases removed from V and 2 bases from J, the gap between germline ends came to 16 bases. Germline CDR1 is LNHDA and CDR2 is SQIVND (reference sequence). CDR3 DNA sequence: TGTGCCAGTGGGGGGAACCCTGGCGGCAATCAGCCCCAGCATTTT. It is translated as CASGGNPGGNQPQHF.